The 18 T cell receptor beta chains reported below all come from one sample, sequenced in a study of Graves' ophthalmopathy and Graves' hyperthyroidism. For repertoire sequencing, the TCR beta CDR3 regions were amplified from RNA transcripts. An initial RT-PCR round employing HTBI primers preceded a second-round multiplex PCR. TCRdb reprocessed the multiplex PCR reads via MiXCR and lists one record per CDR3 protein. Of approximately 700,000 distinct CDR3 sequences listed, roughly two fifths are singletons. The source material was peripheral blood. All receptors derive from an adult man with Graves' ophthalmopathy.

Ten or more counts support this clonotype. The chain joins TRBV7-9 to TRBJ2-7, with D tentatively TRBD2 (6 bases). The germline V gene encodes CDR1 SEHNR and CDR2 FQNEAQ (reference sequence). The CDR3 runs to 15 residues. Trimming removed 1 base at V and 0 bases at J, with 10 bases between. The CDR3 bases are TGTGCCAGCAGCTTAGTAGCGGAGAGCTCCTACGAGCAGTACTTC. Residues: CASSLVAESSYEQYF.

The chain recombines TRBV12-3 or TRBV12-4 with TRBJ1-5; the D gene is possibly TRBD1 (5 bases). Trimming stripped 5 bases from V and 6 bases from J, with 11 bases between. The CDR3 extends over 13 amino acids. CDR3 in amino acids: CASSRGEGQPQHF. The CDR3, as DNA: TGTGCCAGCAGTAGAGGGGAGGGTCAGCCCCAGCATTTT.

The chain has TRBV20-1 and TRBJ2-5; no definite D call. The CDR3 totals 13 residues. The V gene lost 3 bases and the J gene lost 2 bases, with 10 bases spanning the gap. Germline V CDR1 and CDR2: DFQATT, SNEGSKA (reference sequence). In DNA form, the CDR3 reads TGCAGTGCTAGCCCGACCGGACAAGAGACCCAGTACTTC. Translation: CSASPTGQETQYF.

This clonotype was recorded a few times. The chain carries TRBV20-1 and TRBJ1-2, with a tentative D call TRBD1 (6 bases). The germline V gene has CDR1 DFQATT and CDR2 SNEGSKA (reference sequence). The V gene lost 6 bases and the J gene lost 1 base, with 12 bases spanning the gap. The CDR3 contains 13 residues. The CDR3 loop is CSAGTRVNYGYTF. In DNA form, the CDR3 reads TGCAGTGCAGGGACACGAGTTAACTATGGCTACACCTTC.

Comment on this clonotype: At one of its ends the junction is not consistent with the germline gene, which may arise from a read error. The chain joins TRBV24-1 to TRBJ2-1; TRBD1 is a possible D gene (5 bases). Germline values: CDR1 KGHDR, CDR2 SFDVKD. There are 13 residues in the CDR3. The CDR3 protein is CATSKGPYNERFF. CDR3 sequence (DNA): TGTGCCACCAGTAAGGGGCCCTACAATGAGCGGTTCTTC.

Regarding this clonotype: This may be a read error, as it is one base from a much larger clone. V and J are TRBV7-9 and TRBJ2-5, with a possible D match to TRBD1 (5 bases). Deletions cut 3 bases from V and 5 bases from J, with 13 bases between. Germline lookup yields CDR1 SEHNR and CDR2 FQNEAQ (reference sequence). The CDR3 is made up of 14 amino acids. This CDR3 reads CASSLGRIAETQYF. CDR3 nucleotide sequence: TGTGCCAGCAGCTTGGGGCGAATTGCGGAGACCCAGTACTTC.

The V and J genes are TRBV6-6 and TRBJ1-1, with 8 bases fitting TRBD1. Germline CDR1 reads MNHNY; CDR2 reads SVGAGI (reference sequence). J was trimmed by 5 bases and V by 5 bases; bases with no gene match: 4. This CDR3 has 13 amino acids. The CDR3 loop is CASSVQGATEAFF. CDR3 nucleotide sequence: TGTGCCAGCAGTGTCCAGGGGGCGACTGAAGCTTTCTTT.

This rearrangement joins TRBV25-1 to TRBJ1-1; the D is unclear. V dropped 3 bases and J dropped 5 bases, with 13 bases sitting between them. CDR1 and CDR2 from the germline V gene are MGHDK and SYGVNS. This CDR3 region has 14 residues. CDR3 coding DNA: TGTGCCAGCAGTGATAGTGCCGGGTGGACTGAAGCTTTCTTT. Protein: CASSDSAGWTEAFF.

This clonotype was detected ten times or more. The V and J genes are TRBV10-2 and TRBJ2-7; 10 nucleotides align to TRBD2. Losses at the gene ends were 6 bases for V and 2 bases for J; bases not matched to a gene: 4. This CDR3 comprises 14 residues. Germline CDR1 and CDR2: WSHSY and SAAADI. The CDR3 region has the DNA TGCGCCAGCAGGACAGCGGGAGGGCCCTACGAGCAGTACTTC. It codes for CASRTAGGPYEQYF.

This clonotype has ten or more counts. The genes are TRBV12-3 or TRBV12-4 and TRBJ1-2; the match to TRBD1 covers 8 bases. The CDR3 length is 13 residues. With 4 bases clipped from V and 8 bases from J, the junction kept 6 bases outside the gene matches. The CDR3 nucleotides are TGTGCCAGCAGTTATGGACAGGGTCTGGGCTACACCTTC. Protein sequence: CASSYGQGLGYTF.

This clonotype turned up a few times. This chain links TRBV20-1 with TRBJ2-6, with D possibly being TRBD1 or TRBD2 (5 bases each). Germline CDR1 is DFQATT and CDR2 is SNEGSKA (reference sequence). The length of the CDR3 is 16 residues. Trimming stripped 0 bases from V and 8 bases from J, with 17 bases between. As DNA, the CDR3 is TGCAGTGCTAGAGACCTAGAGGGGCTTTGGACCAACGTCCTGACTTTC. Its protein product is CSARDLEGLWTNVLTF.

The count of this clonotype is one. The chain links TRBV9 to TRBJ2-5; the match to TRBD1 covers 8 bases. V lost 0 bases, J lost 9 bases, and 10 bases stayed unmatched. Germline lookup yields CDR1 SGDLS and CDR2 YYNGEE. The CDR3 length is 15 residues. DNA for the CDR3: TGTGCCAGCAGCGTAGGAGAGACAGGGGTACAGCCCCAGTACTTC. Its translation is CASSVGETGVQPQYF.

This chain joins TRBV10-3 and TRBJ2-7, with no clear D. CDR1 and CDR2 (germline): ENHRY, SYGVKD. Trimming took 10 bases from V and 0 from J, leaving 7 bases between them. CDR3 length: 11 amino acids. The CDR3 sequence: CARRYSYEQYF. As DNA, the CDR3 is TGTGCCAGACGATACTCCTACGAGCAGTACTTC.

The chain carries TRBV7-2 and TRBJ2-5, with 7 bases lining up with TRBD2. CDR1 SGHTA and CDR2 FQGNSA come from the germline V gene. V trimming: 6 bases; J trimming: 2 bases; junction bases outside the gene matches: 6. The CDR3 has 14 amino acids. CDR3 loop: CASSWGTTQETQYF. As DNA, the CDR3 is TGTGCCAGCAGTTGGGGGACTACACAAGAGACCCAGTACTTC.

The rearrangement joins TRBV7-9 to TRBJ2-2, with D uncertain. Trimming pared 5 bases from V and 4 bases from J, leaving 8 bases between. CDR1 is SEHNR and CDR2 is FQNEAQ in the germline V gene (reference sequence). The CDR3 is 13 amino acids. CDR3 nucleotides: TGTGCCAGCAGCATCCTGAGCACCGGGGAGCTGTTTTTT. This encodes CASSILSTGELFF. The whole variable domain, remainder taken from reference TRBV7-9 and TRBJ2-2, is DTGVSQNPRHKITKRGQNVTFRCDPISEHNRLYWYRQTLGQGPEFLTYFQNEAQLEKSRLLSDRFSAERPKGSFSTLEIQRTEQGDSAMYLCASSILSTGELFFGEGSRLTVL.

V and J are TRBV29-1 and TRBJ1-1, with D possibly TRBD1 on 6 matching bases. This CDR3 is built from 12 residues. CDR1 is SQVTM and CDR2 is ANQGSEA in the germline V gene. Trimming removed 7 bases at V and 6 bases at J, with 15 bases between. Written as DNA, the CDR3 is TGCAGCGCCCTAGGGAAGGGGGCTGAAGCTTTCTTT. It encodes CSALGKGAEAFF.

The CDR3 loop reads CASSSGESGSVQYF. In DNA, the CDR3 is TGTGCCAGCAGCTCGGGGGAAAGCGGATCGGTGCAGTACTTC. V and J are TRBV7-2 and TRBJ2-7, with D perhaps TRBD2 (6 bases). Trimming shortened V by 4 bases and J by 9 bases, and 19 bases separated the two germline ends. This CDR3 spans 14 amino acids. CDR1 is SGHTA, CDR2 FQGNSA, per germline.

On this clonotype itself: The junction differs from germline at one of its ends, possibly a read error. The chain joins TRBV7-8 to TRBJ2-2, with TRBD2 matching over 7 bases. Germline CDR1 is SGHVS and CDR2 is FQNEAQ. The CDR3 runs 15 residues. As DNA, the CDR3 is TGTGCCGGCAGCTTAAATAGGGAGGGCACCGGGGAGCTGTTTTTT. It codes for CAGSLNREGTGELFF.